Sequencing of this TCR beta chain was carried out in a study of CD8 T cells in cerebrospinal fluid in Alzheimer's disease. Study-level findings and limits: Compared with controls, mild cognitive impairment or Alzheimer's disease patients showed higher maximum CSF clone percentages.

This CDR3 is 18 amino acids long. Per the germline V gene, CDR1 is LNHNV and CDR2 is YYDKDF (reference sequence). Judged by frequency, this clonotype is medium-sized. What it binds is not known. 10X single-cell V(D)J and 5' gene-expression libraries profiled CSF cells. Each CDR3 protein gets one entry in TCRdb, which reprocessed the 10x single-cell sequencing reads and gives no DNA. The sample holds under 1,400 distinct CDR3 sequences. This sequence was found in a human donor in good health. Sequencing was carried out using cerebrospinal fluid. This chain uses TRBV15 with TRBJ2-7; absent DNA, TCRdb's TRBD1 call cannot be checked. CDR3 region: CATSRDIRGETYSYEQYF.